This T cell receptor beta chain was identified during a study of blood T cell repertoires in COVID-19. Whole-study context: T cells, B-cell-depleted T cells, or PBMCs provided the cDNA or gDNA that served as material.

The CDR3 is 17 amino acids. Per the original data handling: Estimation of nucleated cell counts was performed using reference gene primer amplification. Profiling relied on immunoSEQ multiplex PCR, and the TCRdb table lists in-frame clones only, not all of them. The D gene and trimming were derived from the DNA, and the V and J assignments and clone size from that table. The sample carries 210,000 or so clones, 65% to 90% recorded once. The V gene is TRBV12-1, the J gene TRBJ1-1; the table gives TRBD1 as D, unverified against the DNA. TRBV12-1 is labeled a pseudogene. The receptor was isolated from a man aged 45-60 years with COVID-19, enrolled during active disease. Source material: peripheral blood. The CDR3 DNA reads TGTGCCAGCAGCCCCGGGACAGGGGGCGGGGGGATCACTGAAGCTTTCTTT. This codes for CASSPGTGGGGITEAFF.